Listed below are T cell receptor beta chains from one sample, sequenced in a study of blood T cells in healthy people across ages. TCRdb analysed the 5' RACE reads with MiXCR anew, one entry per CDR3 protein. The table includes 750,000 to 950,000 distinct CDR3 sequences, approximately 55% detected once. Sequenced sample: blood. The receptor source for this set is a man of 80 years or more in good health. Each CDR3 is given with its conserved first and last residue. Fields, in order: D gene, J gene, clone size, V gene, CDR3 protein, CDR3 DNA. The D gene is left open where the match is weak. Clone size is shown for a subset of rows, as once, few, many or a class of expanded clone.

.	TRBJ2-2	.	TRBV29-1	CSAGTMTIGELFF	TGCAGCGCCGGAACAATGACTATCGGGGAGCTGTTTTTT
TRBD2	TRBJ2-1	.	TRBV4-1	CASSQEPSGNWDEQFF	TGCGCCAGCAGCCAAGAGCCTAGCGGGAATTGGGATGAGCAGTTCTTC
TRBD1	TRBJ2-7	few	TRBV13	CASSSPGQYYEQYF	TGTGCCAGCAGCTCGCCGGGACAGTACTACGAGCAGTACTTC
.	TRBJ1-3	.	TRBV7-6	CASSLVVSGNTIYF	TGTGCCAGCAGCTTGGTCGTTTCTGGAAACACCATATATTTT
TRBD2	TRBJ2-3	.	TRBV5-1	CASSREEGARYTQYF	TGCGCCAGCAGTCGGGAGGAGGGTGCACGTTATACGCAGTATTTT
.	TRBJ2-1	many	TRBV7-9	CASSLGAENEQFF	TGTGCCAGCAGCTTAGGGGCCGAAAATGAGCAGTTCTTC
TRBD2	TRBJ2-3	.	TRBV11-3	CASSSGSYPRRYAYF	TGTGCCAGCTCTAGCGGGAGCTATCCTCGCAGATACGCGTATTTT
TRBD2	TRBJ2-7	.	TRBV20-1	CSARRGGRDEQYF	TGCAGTGCTAGACGCGGGGGTCGGGACGAGCAGTACTTC
.	TRBJ2-3	.	TRBV24-1	CATSDSGLPYAYF	TGTGCCACCAGTGATTCAGGGCTCCCATACGCGTATTTT
.	TRBJ2-5	.	TRBV20-1	CSATVGSGETQYF	TGCAGTGCGACTGTAGGGAGCGGAGAGACCCAGTACTTC
.	TRBJ1-2	few	TRBV6-6	CASRPGVSYGYTF	TGTGCCAGCAGGCCAGGGGTGTCCTATGGCTACACCTTC
TRBD2	TRBJ2-5	few	TRBV20-1	CSARPLEREEGETQYF	TGCAGTGCTAGACCATTGGAACGGGAGGAAGGGGAGACCCAGTACTTC
.	TRBJ2-6	few	TRBV7-3	CASSLTRGGPGANVLTF	TGTGCCAGCAGCTTAACTCGTGGGGGACCCGGGGCCAACGTCCTGACTTTC
TRBD1	TRBJ2-5	few	TRBV6-5	CASSYDRGGTQYF	TGTGCCAGCAGTTACGACAGGGGAGGGACCCAGTACTTC
.	TRBJ2-7	few	TRBV4-1	CASSPGGGNPYEQYF	TGCGCCAGCAGCCCCGGGGGAGGAAACCCCTACGAGCAGTACTTC
.	TRBJ2-7	few	TRBV12-3/TRBV12-4	CASTPRAGDEQYF	TGTGCCAGCACCCCGAGGGCCGGGGACGAGCAGTACTTC